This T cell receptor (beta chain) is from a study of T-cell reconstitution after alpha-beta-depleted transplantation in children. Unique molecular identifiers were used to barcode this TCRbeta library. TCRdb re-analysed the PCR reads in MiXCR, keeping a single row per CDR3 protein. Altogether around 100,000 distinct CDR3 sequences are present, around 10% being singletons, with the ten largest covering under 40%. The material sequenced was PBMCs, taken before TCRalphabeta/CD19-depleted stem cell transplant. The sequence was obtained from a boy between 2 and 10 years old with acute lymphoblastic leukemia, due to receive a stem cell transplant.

Written as DNA, the CDR3 is TGTGCCAGCAGTCACGGGGGAGTTTCGTCCTACGAGCAGTACTTC. Translating gives CASSHGGVSSYEQYF. The V gene is TRBV6-5, the J gene TRBJ2-7; tentative D call: TRBD2 (6 bases). CDR3 length: 15 residues. Trimming removed 5 bases from V and 1 base from J, with 15 bases in between. CDR1 is MNHEY and CDR2 is SVGAGI in the germline V gene.